The 24 T cell receptor beta chains below were found in one sample sequenced in a study of blood T cell repertoires in COVID-19. Profiling relied on immunoSEQ multiplex PCR, and the TCRdb table lists in-frame clones only, not all of them. The sample gives more than 300,000 clones, 70% to 90% of which show up once; less than 1.5% is in the top ten. Sample: PBMCs or T cells enriched from blood (not recorded which). These receptors were taken from a woman under 30 who had recovered from COVID-19.

The rearrangement joins TRBV3-1 (or the pseudogene TRBV3-2) to TRBJ1-3; a weak D match, TRBD1 (6 bases). Between the trimmed V and J ends, which lost 1 base and 0 bases, there was a span of 13 bases. Germline V gene lookup returns CDR1 LGHDT and CDR2 YNNKEL (reference sequence). The CDR3 runs 17 residues. The CDR3 bases are TGTGCCAGCAGCCAAGGGTCGACAGGACTCTCTGGAAACACCATATATTTT. Translating gives CASSQGSTGLSGNTIYF.

The rearrangement uses TRBV30 and TRBJ1-4; D call uncertain. V lost 5 bases to trimming and J lost 1 base, with 5 bases between them. This CDR3 has 12 amino acids. In germline, CDR1 is GTSNPN, CDR2 SVGIG (reference sequence). Here the CDR3 reads CAWAETNEKLFF. CDR3 bases: TGTGCCTGGGCAGAAACTAATGAAAAACTGTTTTTT. Filled out from reference TRBV30 and TRBJ1-4, the complete variable domain reads SQTIHQWPATLVQPVGSPLSLECTVEGTSNPNLYWYRQAAGRGLQLLFYSVGIGQISSEVPQNLSASRPQDRQFILSSKKLLLSDSGFYLCAWAETNEKLFFGSGTQLSVL.

The chain links TRBV3-1 (or the pseudogene TRBV3-2) to TRBJ2-4; possibly TRBD1 for D (6 bases). CDR1 LGHDT and CDR2 YNNKEL come from the germline V gene (reference sequence). The CDR3 contains 15 residues. Trimming shortened V by 3 bases and J by 1 base, and 10 bases separated the two germline ends. CDR3 amino acids: CASSQGAWAKNIQYF. The CDR3 DNA reads TGTGCCAGCAGCCAGGGGGCTTGGGCCAAAAACATTCAGTACTTC.

V is TRBV21-1 and J is TRBJ1-5. TRBV21-1 has pseudogene status. There are 14 residues in the CDR3. CDR3 sequence reads: CATLCGNSNQPQHF. CDR3 bases: TGTGCCACCTTATGCGGGAATAGCAATCAGCCCCAGCATTTT.

The chain carries TRBV19 and TRBJ1-1; perhaps TRBD1 as D (6 bases). With 0 bases removed from V and 7 bases from J, the gap between germline ends came to 15 bases. Germline loops: CDR1 LNHDA, CDR2 SQIVND (reference sequence). The CDR3 has 15 residues. The CDR3 sequence is CASSIDLLGGNEAFF. DNA of the CDR3: TGTGCCAGTAGTATAGATTTATTAGGGGGAAATGAAGCTTTCTTT.

The rearrangement links TRBV29-1 to TRBJ2-5; 7 nucleotides match TRBD1. The V segment lost 1 base and the J segment 2 bases; nucleotides outside the gene matches: 13. Per the germline V gene, CDR1 is SQVTM and CDR2 is ANQGSEA. CDR3 length equals 17 residues. The CDR3 DNA reads as TGCAGCGTTGAAGGTGGGGAAACAGGGGAGATACAAGAGACCCAGTACTTC. It encodes CSVEGGETGEIQETQYF.

Points on this clone: The junction differs from germline at one of its ends, possibly a read error. V usage is TRBV7-2 and J usage is TRBJ1-1, with 7 bases that match TRBD1. CDR1 and CDR2 from the germline V gene are SGHTA and FQGNSA. The length of the CDR3 is 15 residues. The CDR3 DNA follows: TGTGCCAGCAGCCGCCCGACAGGGTTGAAAACTGAAGCTTTCTTT. Translated, it gives CASSRPTGLKTEAFF.

The rearrangement uses TRBV24-1 and TRBJ1-3, with TRBD1 identical over 7 bases. The germline gives CDR1 KGHDR, CDR2 SFDVKD. The CDR3 extends over 17 amino acids. Trimming took 4 bases from V and 0 from J; bases not matched to a gene: 8. CDR3 amino acids: CATSDPDRANSGNTIYF. CDR3 DNA: TGTGCCACCAGTGACCCCGACAGGGCTAACTCTGGAAACACCATATATTTT.

The rearrangement links TRBV2 to TRBJ2-1; D is possibly TRBD1 (6 bases). Germline V lookup: CDR1 SNHLY, CDR2 FYNNEI. This CDR3 is built from 15 residues. V lost 9 bases and J lost 5, with 20 bases in between. The CDR3 region has the DNA TGTGCCAGTACCGAGGACAGTAGCCCCCACAATGAGCAGTTCTTC. Translated, it gives CASTEDSSPHNEQFF. The entire variable domain, with the rest obtained from reference TRBV2 and TRBJ2-1, is as follows: EPEVTQTPSHQVTQMGQEVILRCVPISNHLYFYWYRQILGQKVEFLVSFYNNEISEKSEIFDDQFSVERPDGSNFTLKIRSTKLEDSAMYFCASTEDSSPHNEQFFGPGTRLTVL.

This chain connects TRBV28 to TRBJ1-4, with D maybe TRBD1 (5 bases). This CDR3 spans 18 amino acids. With 4 bases removed from V and 1 base from J, the gap between germline ends came to 19 bases. Germline CDR1 reads MDHEN; CDR2 reads SYDVKM. CDR3 DNA: TGTGCCAGCAGTTCCCTTTCTCAGGGCCCGGTAACTAATGAAAAACTGTTTTTT. Its protein is CASSSLSQGPVTNEKLFF. Together with reference TRBV28 and TRBJ1-4, the CDR3 gives the full variable domain: DVKVTQSSRYLVKRTGEKVFLECVQDMDHENMFWYRQDPGLGLRLIYFSYDVKMKEKGDIPEGYSVSREKKERFSLILESASTNQTSMYLCASSSLSQGPVTNEKLFFGSGTQLSVL.

The genes are TRBV7-8 and TRBJ1-4, with unresolved D. The CDR3 sequence is 13 residues long. The germline CDR1 and CDR2 sequences are SGHVS and FQNEAQ. Trimming left V 6 bases short and J 8 bases short, with 13 bases between. DNA of the CDR3: TGTGCCAGCAGGCGTTCCACCGGGGAAAAACTGTTTTTT. Protein: CASRRSTGEKLFF.

The chain employs TRBV30 and TRBJ1-5; tentatively, D is TRBD1 (6 bases). Germline values: CDR1 GTSNPN, CDR2 SVGIG (reference sequence). V was clipped by 4 bases and J by 1 base, with 8 bases between them. The CDR3 totals 13 residues. This CDR3 reads CAWTGASNQPQHF. The CDR3 DNA reads TGTGCCTGGACAGGGGCAAGCAATCAGCCCCAGCATTTT.

Points on this clone: One junction end does not reproduce the germline sequence, and a read error may be involved. This chain uses TRBV5-1 with TRBJ1-4, with 8 bases that match TRBD1. The length of the CDR3 is 15 residues. From germline, CDR1 is SGHRS and CDR2 YFSETQ. CDR3 DNA: TGCGCCAACAGCTTTCAGGGGGCGCATAATGAAAAACTGTTTTTT. Residues: CANSFQGAHNEKLFF.

CDR3 loop: CFRAPGEKLFF. The CDR3 DNA reads as TGTTTTCGGGCACCAGGGGAAAAACTGTTTTTT. J is TRBJ1-4 and V is TRBV6-4; tentatively, D is TRBD1 (5 bases). Germline-derived CDR1 and CDR2 are MRHNA and SNTAGT. The CDR3 runs to 11 residues.

This clone was seen a few times. This sequence joins TRBV18 and TRBJ1-2; no reliable D call. Germline CDR1 and CDR2: KGHSH and LQKENI. The CDR3 extends over 13 amino acids. The V and J ends lost 8 bases and 4 bases respectively, with 14 bases between them. The CDR3 DNA follows: TGTGCCAGCACGACCTCGGCGGGCTATGGCTACACCTTC. Its protein product is CASTTSAGYGYTF.

The rearrangement uses TRBV6-5 and TRBJ2-7; a weak D match, TRBD1 (6 bases). With 6 bases removed from V and 5 bases from J, the gap between germline ends came to 14 bases. Germline lookup yields CDR1 MNHEY and CDR2 SVGAGI. The CDR3 totals 13 residues. In DNA, the CDR3 is TGTGCCAGCAGCCTAGACAGGAACAACGAGCAGTACTTC. Translating it yields CASSLDRNNEQYF.

V and J are TRBV7-9 and TRBJ1-2; D ambiguous. The CDR3 totals 16 residues. V lost 0 bases to trimming and J lost 0 bases, with 11 bases between them. The germline CDR1 and CDR2 sequences are SEHNR and FQNEAQ (reference sequence). This chain's CDR3 is CASSLAVPSPNYGYTF. The CDR3, as DNA: TGTGCCAGCAGCTTAGCGGTGCCCAGTCCTAACTATGGCTACACCTTC.

The CDR3: CASSLTGLAGGETQYF. CDR3 DNA: TGTGCCAGCAGCTTAACCGGACTAGCGGGGGGGGAGACCCAGTACTTC. The chain joins TRBV7-9 to TRBJ2-5; 15 bases match TRBD2. J lost 5 bases, V lost 2 bases, and 3 bases had no gene match. Germline values: CDR1 SEHNR, CDR2 FQNEAQ (reference sequence). The CDR3 runs to 16 residues.

J is TRBJ2-2 and V is TRBV5-4, with 7 bases matching TRBD1. This CDR3 has 16 residues. Germline V gene lookup returns CDR1 SGHNT and CDR2 YYREEE (reference sequence). V lost 7 bases, J lost 7 bases, and 16 bases stayed unmatched. The CDR3 loop is CASPTRQGSVSGELFF. The CDR3 DNA reads TGTGCCAGCCCTACCAGACAGGGTAGTGTGAGCGGGGAGCTGTTTTTT.

The gene calls are TRBV18 and TRBJ1-1, with D tentatively TRBD1 (5 bases). Germline assignment: CDR1 KGHSH and CDR2 LQKENI. This CDR3 spans 15 amino acids. The V and J ends lost 2 bases and 4 bases respectively, with 14 bases between them. The DNA of the CDR3 is TGTGCCAGCTCACCAGAAGGGTTGGGGGGCACTGAAGCTTTCTTT. It translates to CASSPEGLGGTEAFF.

The chain joins TRBV7-6 to TRBJ1-4; 10 nucleotides match TRBD1. Germline V lookup: CDR1 SGHVS, CDR2 FNYEAQ. Trimming cost V 1 base and J 5 bases; bases outside gene matches: 4. The CDR3 is made up of 16 amino acids. The CDR3 spells CASSLGTGGRNEKLFF. CDR3 DNA sequence: TGTGCCAGCAGCTTAGGGACAGGGGGACGGAATGAAAAACTGTTTTTT.

The chain is built from TRBV30 and TRBJ1-1; possible D gene TRBD1, 6 bases. The CDR3 is made up of 12 amino acids. CDR1 is GTSNPN, CDR2 SVGIG, per germline (reference sequence). V was trimmed by 5 bases and J by 2 bases, leaving 9 bases between them. The CDR3 bases are TGTGCCTGGGGACAGTTAAACACTGAAGCTTTCTTT. Protein product: CAWGQLNTEAFF.

This chain connects TRBV6-5 to TRBJ2-1, with D possibly being TRBD1 (6 bases). The length of the CDR3 is 12 residues. V lost 6 bases, J lost 10 bases, and 13 bases lay in between. Germline CDR1 is MNHEY and CDR2 is SVGAGI. CDR3 nucleotides: TGTGCCAGCAGCTTGTTAGGACAGGAGCAGTTCTTC. Translation gives CASSLLGQEQFF.

The chain couples TRBV5-5 to TRBJ1-3; maybe TRBD1 (5 bases). The CDR3 covers 14 residues. Per germline, CDR1 SGHKS and CDR2 YYEKEE (reference sequence). The V and J ends lost 2 bases and 3 bases respectively, with 9 bases between them. In DNA form, the CDR3 reads TGTGCCAGCAGCTTCGACAGAATTGGAAACACCATATATTTT. Protein sequence: CASSFDRIGNTIYF.